This T cell receptor beta chain is drawn from a study of T-cell reconstitution after alpha-beta-depleted transplantation in children. Library preparation (for TCRbeta) was performed with unique molecular identifiers. TCRdb passed the PCR reads through MiXCR, listing each CDR3 protein once. The sample carries 550,000 to 800,000 distinct CDR3 sequences, less than 15% recorded once. This clonotype was detected many times. The junction differs from germline at one of its ends, possibly a read error. CDR3 size: 15 residues. Germline CDR1 and CDR2: MDHEN and SYDVKM. The source is a girl aged 2 to 9 with congenital amegakaryocytic thrombocytopenia, due to receive a stem cell transplant. The chain employs TRBV28 and TRBJ2-5, with 7 bases fitting TRBD1. The sample was PBMCs, taken before TCRalphabeta/CD19-depleted stem cell transplant. The CDR3 coding sequence is TGTGCCAGCCGTTTTTCCACAGGGGCCGGAGAGACCCAGTACTTC. Its protein product is CASRFSTGAGETQYF.